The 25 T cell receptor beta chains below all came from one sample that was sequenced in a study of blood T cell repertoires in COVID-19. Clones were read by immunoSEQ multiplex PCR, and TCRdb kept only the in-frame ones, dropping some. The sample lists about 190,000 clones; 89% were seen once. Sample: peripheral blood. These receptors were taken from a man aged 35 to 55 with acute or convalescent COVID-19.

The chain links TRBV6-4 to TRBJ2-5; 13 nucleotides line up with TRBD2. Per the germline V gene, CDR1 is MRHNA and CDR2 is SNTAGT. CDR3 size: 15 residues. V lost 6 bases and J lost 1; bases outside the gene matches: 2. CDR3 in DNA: TGTGCCAGCAGCAGACTAGCGGGGGGCCAAGAGACCCAGTACTTC. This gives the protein CASSRLAGGQETQYF.

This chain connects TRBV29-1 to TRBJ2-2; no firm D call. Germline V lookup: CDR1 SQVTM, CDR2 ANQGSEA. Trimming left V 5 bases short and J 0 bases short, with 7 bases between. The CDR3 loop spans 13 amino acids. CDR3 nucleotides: TGCAGCGTTTTACAGTCGAACACCGGGGAGCTGTTTTTT. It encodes CSVLQSNTGELFF.

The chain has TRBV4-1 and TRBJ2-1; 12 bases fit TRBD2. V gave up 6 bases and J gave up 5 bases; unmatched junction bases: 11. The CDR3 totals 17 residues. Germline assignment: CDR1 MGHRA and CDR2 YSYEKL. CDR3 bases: TGCGCCAGCAGTCCTACCCGGCTAGCGGGGGGGAACAATGAGCAGTTCTTC. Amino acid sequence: CASSPTRLAGGNNEQFF.

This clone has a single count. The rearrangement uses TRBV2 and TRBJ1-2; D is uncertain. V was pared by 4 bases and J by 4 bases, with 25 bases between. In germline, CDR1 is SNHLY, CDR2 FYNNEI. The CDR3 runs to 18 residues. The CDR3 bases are TGTGCCAGCAGTGGTGCGCGGCAGGACTTAAGTACCCTCTATGGCTACACCTTC. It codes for CASSGARQDLSTLYGYTF.

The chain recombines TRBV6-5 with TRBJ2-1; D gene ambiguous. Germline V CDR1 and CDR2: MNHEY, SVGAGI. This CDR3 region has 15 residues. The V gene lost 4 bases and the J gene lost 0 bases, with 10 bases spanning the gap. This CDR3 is CASSSAQSSYNEQFF. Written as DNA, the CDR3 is TGTGCCAGCAGTTCCGCGCAAAGCTCCTACAATGAGCAGTTCTTC.

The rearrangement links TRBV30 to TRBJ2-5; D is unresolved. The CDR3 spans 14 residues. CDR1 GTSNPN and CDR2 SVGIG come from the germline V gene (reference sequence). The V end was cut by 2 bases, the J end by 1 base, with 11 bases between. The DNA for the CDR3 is TGTGCCTGGAGTCGAGAGGCAGTCCAAGAGACCCAGTACTTC. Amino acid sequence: CAWSREAVQETQYF.

CDR3: CASSLTARGYGYTF. In nucleotides, the CDR3 is TGTGCCAGCAGCTTGACGGCCCGCGGCTATGGCTACACCTTC. The chain is built from TRBV5-6 and TRBJ1-2; unclear D gene. This CDR3 contains 14 residues. The germline V gene encodes CDR1 SGHDT and CDR2 YYEEEE. V was shortened by 1 base and J by 4 bases, with 11 bases between the two germline ends. Filled out from reference TRBV5-6 and TRBJ1-2, the complete variable domain reads DAGVTQSPTHLIKTRGQQVTLRCSPKSGHDTVSWYQQALGQGPQFIFQYYEEEERQRGNFPDRFSGHQFPNYSSELNVNALLLGDSALYLCASSLTARGYGYTFGSGTRLTVV.

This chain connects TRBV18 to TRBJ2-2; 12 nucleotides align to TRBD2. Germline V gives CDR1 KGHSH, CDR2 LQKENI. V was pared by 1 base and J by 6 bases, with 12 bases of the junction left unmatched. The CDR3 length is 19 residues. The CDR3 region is CASSPLALAGGPKSGELFF. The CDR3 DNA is TGTGCCAGCTCACCACTCGCACTAGCGGGGGGACCCAAATCCGGGGAGCTGTTTTTT.

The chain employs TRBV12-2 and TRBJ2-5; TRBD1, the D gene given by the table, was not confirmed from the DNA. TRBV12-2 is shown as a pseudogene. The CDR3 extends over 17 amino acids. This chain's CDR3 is CASPTSGTGLCQETQYF. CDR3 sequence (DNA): TGTGCAAGTCCCACGTCCGGGACAGGGCTCTGTCAAGAGACCCAGTACTTC.

DNA for the CDR3: TGCGCCAGCAGCTTACGGACAGGGGCGACTAATGAAAAACTGTTTTTT. It encodes CASSLRTGATNEKLFF. The chain couples TRBV5-1 to TRBJ1-4; TRBD1 matches at 9 bases. Germline CDR1 reads SGHRS; CDR2 reads YFSETQ. The CDR3 sequence is 16 residues long. Unmatched junction bases numbered 4, after V lost 2 bases and J lost 2 bases.

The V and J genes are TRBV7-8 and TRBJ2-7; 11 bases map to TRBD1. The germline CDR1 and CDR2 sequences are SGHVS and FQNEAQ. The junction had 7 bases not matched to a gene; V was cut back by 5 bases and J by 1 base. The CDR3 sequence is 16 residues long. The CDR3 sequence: CASSRGTGGISYEQYF. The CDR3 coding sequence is TGTGCCAGCAGCAGGGGGACAGGGGGAATTTCCTACGAGCAGTACTTC.

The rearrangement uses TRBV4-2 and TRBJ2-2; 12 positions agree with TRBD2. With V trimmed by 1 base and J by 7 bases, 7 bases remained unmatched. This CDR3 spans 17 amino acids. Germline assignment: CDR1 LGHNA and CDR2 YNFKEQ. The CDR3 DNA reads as TGTGCCAGCAGCCAAGGCGAACTAGCGGGGGGTGGCGGGGAGCTGTTTTTT. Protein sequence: CASSQGELAGGGGELFF.

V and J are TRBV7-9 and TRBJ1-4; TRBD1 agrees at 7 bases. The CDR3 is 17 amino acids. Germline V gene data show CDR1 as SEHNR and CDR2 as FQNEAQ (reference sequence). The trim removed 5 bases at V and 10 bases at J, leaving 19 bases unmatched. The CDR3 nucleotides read TGTGCCAGCAGCCTTATAATAGACCGGGACAGTATTGGAAAACTGTTTTTT. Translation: CASSLIIDRDSIGKLFF.

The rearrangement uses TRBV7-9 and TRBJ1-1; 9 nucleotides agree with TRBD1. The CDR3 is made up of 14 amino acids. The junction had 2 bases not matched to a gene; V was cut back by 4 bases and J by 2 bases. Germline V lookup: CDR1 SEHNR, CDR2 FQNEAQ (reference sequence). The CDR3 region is CASSWGQGNTEAFF. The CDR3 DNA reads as TGTGCCAGCAGCTGGGGACAGGGTAACACTGAAGCTTTCTTT.

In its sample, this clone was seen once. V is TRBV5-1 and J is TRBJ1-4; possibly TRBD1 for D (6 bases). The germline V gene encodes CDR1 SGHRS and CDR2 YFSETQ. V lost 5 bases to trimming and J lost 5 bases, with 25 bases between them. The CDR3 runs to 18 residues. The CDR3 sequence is CASRLYPLPGALNEKLFF. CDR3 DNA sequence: TGCGCCAGCAGACTCTATCCACTCCCAGGGGCCCTAAATGAAAAACTGTTTTTT.

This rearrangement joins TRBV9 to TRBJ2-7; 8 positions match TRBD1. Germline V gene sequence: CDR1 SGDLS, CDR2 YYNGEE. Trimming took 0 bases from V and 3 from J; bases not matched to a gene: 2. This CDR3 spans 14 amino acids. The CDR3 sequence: CASSVAGQDYEQYF. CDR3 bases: TGTGCCAGCAGCGTAGCGGGACAGGACTACGAGCAGTACTTC.

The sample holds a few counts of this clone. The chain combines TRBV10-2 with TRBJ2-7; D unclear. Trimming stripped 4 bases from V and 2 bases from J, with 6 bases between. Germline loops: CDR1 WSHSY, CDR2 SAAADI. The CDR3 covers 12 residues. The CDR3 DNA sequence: TGCGCCAGCAGTGCCAGCGCCTACGAGCAGTACTTC. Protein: CASSASAYEQYF.

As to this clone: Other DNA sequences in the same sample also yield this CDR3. As DNA, the CDR3 is TGTGCCAGCAGAAGGACAGGGGGCGACTATGGCTACACCTTC. This encodes CASRRTGGDYGYTF. The gene calls are TRBV6-5 and TRBJ1-2, with 11 bases fitting TRBD1. V lost 6 bases to trimming and J lost 3 bases; unmatched junction nucleotides: 3. Germline V gene lookup returns CDR1 MNHEY and CDR2 SVGAGI. This CDR3 has 14 residues.

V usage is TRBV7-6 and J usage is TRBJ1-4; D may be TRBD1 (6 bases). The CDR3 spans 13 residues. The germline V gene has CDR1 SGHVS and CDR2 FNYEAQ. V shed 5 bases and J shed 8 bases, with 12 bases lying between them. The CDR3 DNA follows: TGTGCCAGCAGCGTGACAGGTGCGGAAAAACTGTTTTTT. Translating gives CASSVTGAEKLFF.

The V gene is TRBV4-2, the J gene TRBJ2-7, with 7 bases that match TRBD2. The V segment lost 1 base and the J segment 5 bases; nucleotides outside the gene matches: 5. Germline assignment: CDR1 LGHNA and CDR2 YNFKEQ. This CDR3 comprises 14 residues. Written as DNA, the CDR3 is TGTGCCAGCAGCCAAGTCCCTGCGGGAGACGAGCAGTACTTC. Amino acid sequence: CASSQVPAGDEQYF.

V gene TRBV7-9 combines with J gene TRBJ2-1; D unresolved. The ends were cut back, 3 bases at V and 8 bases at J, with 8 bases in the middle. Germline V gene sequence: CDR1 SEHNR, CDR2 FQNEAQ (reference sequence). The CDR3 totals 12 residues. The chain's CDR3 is CASSFRVDEQFF. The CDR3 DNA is TGTGCCAGCAGCTTCCGCGTCGATGAGCAGTTCTTC.

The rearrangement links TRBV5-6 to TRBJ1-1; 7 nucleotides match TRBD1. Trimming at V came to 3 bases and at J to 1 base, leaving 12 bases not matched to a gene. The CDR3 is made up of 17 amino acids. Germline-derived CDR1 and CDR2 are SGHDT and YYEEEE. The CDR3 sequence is CASSSHIRRTGNTEAFF. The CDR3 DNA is TGTGCCAGCAGCTCACACATAAGACGGACAGGGAACACTGAAGCTTTCTTT.

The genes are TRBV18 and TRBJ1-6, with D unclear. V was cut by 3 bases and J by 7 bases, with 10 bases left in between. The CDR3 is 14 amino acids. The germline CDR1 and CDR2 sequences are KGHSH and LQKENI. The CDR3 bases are TGTGCCAGCTCACCGAACGGTAAAAATTCACCCCTCCACTTT. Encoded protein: CASSPNGKNSPLHF.

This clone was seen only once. The CDR3: CASRGGQGSPLHF. In DNA form, the CDR3 reads TGTGCCAGCCGCGGAGGGCAGGGTTCACCCCTCCACTTT. The V call is TRBV7-9, the J call TRBJ1-6, with D possibly being TRBD1 (5 bases). In germline, CDR1 is SEHNR, CDR2 FQNEAQ (reference sequence). This CDR3 region has 13 residues. Trimming stripped 8 bases from V and 9 bases from J, with 14 bases between.

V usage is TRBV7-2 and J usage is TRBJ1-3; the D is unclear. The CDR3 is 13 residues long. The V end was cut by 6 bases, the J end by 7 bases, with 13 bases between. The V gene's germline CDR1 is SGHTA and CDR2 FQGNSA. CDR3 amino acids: CASSELRWNTIYF. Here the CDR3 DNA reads TGTGCCAGCAGTGAACTCCGGTGGAACACCATATATTTT.